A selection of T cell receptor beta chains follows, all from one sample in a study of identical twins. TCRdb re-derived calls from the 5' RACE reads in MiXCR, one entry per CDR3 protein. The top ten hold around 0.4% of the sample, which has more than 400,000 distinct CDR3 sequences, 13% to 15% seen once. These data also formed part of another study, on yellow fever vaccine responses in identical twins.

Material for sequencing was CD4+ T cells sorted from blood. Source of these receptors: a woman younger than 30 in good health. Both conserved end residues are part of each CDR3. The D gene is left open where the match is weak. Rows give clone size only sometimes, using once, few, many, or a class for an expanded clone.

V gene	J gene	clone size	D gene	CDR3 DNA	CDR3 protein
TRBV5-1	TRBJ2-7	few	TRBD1	TGCGCCAGCAGCCCGGGGACAGGGAACTACGAGCAGTACTTC	CASSPGTGNYEQYF
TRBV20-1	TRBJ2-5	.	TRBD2	TGCAGTGCTCCCGCGGGCGGGAGAGCCCCAGAGACCCAGTACTTC	CSAPAGGRAPETQYF
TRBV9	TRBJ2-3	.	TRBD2	TGTGCCAGCAGCGCGAGGGCGGGAGGGCCGTCCGATACGCAGTATTTT	CASSARAGGPSDTQYF
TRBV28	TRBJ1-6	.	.	TGTGCCAGCAGTCCCCCACAGGGCTCCTATAATTCACCCCTCCACTTT	CASSPPQGSYNSPLHF
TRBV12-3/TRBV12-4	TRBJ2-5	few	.	TGTGCCAGCAGTTTAAAGGGGACTCAAAAGCCGGCCCAGTACTTC	CASSLKGTQKPAQYF
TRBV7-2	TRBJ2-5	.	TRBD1	TGTGCCAGCAGCTTGCAACAGGGGGCTGAGACCCAGTACTTC	CASSLQQGAETQYF
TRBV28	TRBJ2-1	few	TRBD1	TGTGCCAGCAGTGTCAACAGGGGGCTGTACAATGAGCAGTTCTTC	CASSVNRGLYNEQFF
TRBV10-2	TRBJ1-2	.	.	TGCGCCAGCAGTGAGCCTGGCGGGGCTGGAGATGGCTACACCTTC	CASSEPGGAGDGYTF
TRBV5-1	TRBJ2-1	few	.	TGCGCCAGCAGCCCCGAAAACTACAATGAGCAGTTCTTC	CASSPENYNEQFF
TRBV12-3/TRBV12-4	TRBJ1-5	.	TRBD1	TGTGCCAGCAGTCTACGGACAGGGGGAATCAATCAGCCCCAGCATTTT	CASSLRTGGINQPQHF
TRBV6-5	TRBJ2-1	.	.	TGTGCCAGCAGTTCCCCGGACAGACCCGTGGCGCAGTTCTTC	CASSSPDRPVAQFF
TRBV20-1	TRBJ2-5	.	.	TGCAGTGCTAGAGATCTCTCTACATCCCGGGGAGAGACCCAGTACTTC	CSARDLSTSRGETQYF
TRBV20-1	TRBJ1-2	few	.	TGCAGTGCGTCCGGGGGGGGCTCGGACTATGGCTACACCTTC	CSASGGGSDYGYTF
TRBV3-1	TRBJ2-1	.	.	TGTGCCAGCAGCCAACAGCGGCGCTTACTAGAGCAGTTCTTC	CASSQQRRLLEQFF
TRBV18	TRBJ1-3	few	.	TGTGCCAGCTCACCTCAATCTGGAAACACCATATATTTT	CASSPQSGNTIYF
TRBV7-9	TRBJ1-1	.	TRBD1	TGTGCCAGCAGCTTATTGACAGGGTTGGTCGCTGAAGCTTTCTTT	CASSLLTGLVAEAFF
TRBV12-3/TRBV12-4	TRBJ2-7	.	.	TGTGCCAGCAGGGGGGGGCTTTCCTCCTACGAGCAGTACTTC	CASRGGLSSYEQYF
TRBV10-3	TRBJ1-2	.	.	TGTGCCATCAGTGAGTCGAGTAGGAACCCGGGTGGCTACACCTTC	CAISESSRNPGGYTF
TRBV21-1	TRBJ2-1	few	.	TGTGCCAGCAGCAAAGAGCCAAGACTAGCGGGAAGTCCCCGATACAATGAGCAGTTCTTC	CASSKEPRLAGSPRYNEQFF
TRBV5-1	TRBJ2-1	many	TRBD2	TGCGCCAGCAGCTTGAGGACTAGCGCGGACAATGAGCAGTTCTTC	CASSLRTSADNEQFF
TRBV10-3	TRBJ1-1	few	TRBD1	TGTGCCATCAGAAAGGGGGCTAGCACTGAAGCTTTCTTT	CAIRKGASTEAFF
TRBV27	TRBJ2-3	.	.	TGTGCCAGCAGTCCCGATGGGCGCTTCACAGATACGCAGTATTTT	CASSPDGRFTDTQYF
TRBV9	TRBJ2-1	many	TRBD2	TGTGCCAGCAGCGTAGTTTCCAGCGGGACTATCAATGAGCAGTTCTTC	CASSVVSSGTINEQFF
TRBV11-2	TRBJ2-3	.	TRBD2	TGTGCCAGCAGCTTCCCCGCTACTAGCGCCTACACAGATACGCAGTATTTT	CASSFPATSAYTDTQYF
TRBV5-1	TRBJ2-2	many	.	TGCGCCAGCAGAGGTGACAGTAATTCCGGGGAGCTGTTTTTT	CASRGDSNSGELFF
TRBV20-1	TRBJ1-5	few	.	TGCAGTGCCGGGGGTGGGGTTGGTCAGCCCCAGCATTTT	CSAGGGVGQPQHF
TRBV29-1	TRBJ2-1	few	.	TGCAGCACCTTGTATGGTGAGCAGTTCTTC	CSTLYGEQFF
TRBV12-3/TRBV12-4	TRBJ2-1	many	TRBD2	TGTGCCAGCAGTTTTGAACTAGCGGGAAACAATGAGCAGTTCTTC	CASSFELAGNNEQFF
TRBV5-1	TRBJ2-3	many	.	TGCGCCAGCAGCTCGGGAGTTCTTAGCACAGATACGCAGTATTTT	CASSSGVLSTDTQYF
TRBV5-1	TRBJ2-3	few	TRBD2	TGCGCCAGCAGCCCACGCTCTAGCGGGCGGGGATTGAATACGCAGTATTTT	CASSPRSSGRGLNTQYF
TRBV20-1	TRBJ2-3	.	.	TGCAGTGCTGGACAGACGACAGATACGCAGTATTTT	CSAGQTTDTQYF
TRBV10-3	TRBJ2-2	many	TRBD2	TGTGCCATCAGTGGACTAGCGGGAAGAGGAGAGCTGTTTTTT	CAISGLAGRGELFF
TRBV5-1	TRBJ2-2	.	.	TGCGCCAGCAGCTTGGGTGACTCTTACTTCAGCGGGGAGCTGTTTTTT	CASSLGDSYFSGELFF
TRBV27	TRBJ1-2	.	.	TGTGCCAGCAGTTTAACACCGGGGAATGGCTATGGCTACACCTTC	CASSLTPGNGYGYTF
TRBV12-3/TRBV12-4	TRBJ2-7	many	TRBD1	TGTGCCAGCAGTAGGGACAGGTCCTCCTACGAGCAGTACTTC	CASSRDRSSYEQYF
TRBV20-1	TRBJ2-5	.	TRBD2	TGCAGTGCCCTAGCGGGAGGAGAGACCCAGTACTTC	CSALAGGETQYF
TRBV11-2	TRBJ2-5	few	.	TGTGCCAGCAGCTTAGAAGGCGCCAGACAAGAGACCCAGTACTTC	CASSLEGARQETQYF
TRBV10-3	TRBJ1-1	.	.	TGTGCCTCCGGGACGGTAGTGAACACTGAAGCTTTCTTT	CASGTVVNTEAFF
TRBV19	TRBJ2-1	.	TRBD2	TGTGCCAGTAGTAAAGAAGGCGGACTAGCCTACAATGAGCAGTTCTTC	CASSKEGGLAYNEQFF
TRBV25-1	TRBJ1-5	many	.	TGTGCCAGCAGTGAATTCGGACAGCAGCCCCAGCATTTT	CASSEFGQQPQHF
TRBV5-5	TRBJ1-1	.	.	TGTGCCAGCAGCTTAATCCAATTTGAAGCTTTCTTT	CASSLIQFEAFF